The 20 T cell receptor beta chains reported below all come from one sample, sequenced in a study of neoadjuvant anti-PD-1 for oral cavity cancer (TCRdb year 2021). Reading the label with the study, this specimen's time point is: before neoadjuvant nivolumab. The receptor library was made with the immunoSEQ multiplex PCR assay. TCRdb's version of the immuneACCESS table is confined to in-frame rearrangements and falls short of the full clone set. An unresolved V gene accounts for under half of the shortfall where checked; the remainder is of unknown origin. This sample gives approximately 67,000 clones in total; 83% of them show up just once. The top ten clones comprise nearly 3.5% of the sample. The material was PBMCs, obtained before nivolumab (anti-PD-1) treatment. These receptors all come from a person between 40 and 85 years old with oral cavity squamous cell carcinoma.

The V call is TRBV9, the J call TRBJ1-2, with D perhaps matching TRBD1 (5 bases). This CDR3 contains 13 residues. V lost 7 bases and J 7 bases, leaving 17 bases between the germline ends. The germline V gene has CDR1 SGDLS and CDR2 YYNGEE. For the CDR3, the DNA is TGTGCCAGCTCTCCGGGGCAGGGCTTTGGCTACACCTTC. Translation gives CASSPGQGFGYTF.

The chain is built from TRBV5-1 and TRBJ2-2, with 7 bases identical to TRBD1. The V and J ends lost 4 bases and 1 base, in that order; junction bases with no gene match: 7. This CDR3 comprises 16 residues. Germline lookup yields CDR1 SGHRS and CDR2 YFSETQ. In DNA form, the CDR3 reads TGCGCCAGCAGCCTGTGGAGACAGGGGAACACCGGGGAGCTGTTTTTT. It specifies CASSLWRQGNTGELFF.

This clone was counted a single time. The V gene is TRBV7-8, the J gene TRBJ1-3, with D uncertain. V gave up 1 base and J gave up 0 bases, with 7 bases separating them. The CDR3 runs to 15 residues. CDR1 is SGHVS and CDR2 is FQNEAQ in the germline V gene. This CDR3 reads CASSLVRYSGNTIYF. In DNA, the CDR3 is TGTGCCAGCAGCTTAGTACGGTACTCTGGAAACACCATATATTTT.

The V gene is TRBV14, the J gene TRBJ1-2, with a possible D match to TRBD1 (5 bases). The CDR3 loop spans 16 amino acids. Per germline, CDR1 SGHDN and CDR2 FVKESK. The ends were cut back, 0 bases at V and 4 bases at J, with 15 bases in the middle. The CDR3 nucleotides read TGTGCCAGCAGCCAAGAGTGGAGGAGGGGACCCTATGGCTACACCTTC. The encoded protein is CASSQEWRRGPYGYTF.

To note about this clone: Different DNA sequences within this sample yield the same CDR3. V and J are TRBV19 and TRBJ1-2; 7 positions agree with TRBD1. The CDR3 sequence is 15 residues long. Per the germline V gene, CDR1 is LNHDA and CDR2 is SQIVND (reference sequence). V lost 2 bases to trimming and J lost 2 bases; unmatched junction nucleotides: 5. CDR3 protein: CASSIRGDSNYGYTF. DNA of the CDR3: TGTGCCAGTAGTATAAGGGGGGACAGCAACTATGGCTACACCTTC.

The CDR3 reads CASSVLGQETQYF. The DNA for the CDR3 is TGTGCCAGCAGTGTGTTGGGTCAAGAGACCCAGTACTTC. J is TRBJ2-5 and V is TRBV25-1; the D is unclear. The CDR3 contains 13 residues. Trimming removed 4 bases from V and 2 bases from J, with 8 bases in between. Germline V CDR1 and CDR2: MGHDK, SYGVNS.

The chain couples TRBV5-1 to TRBJ2-2, with a tentative D call TRBD1 (6 bases). The V end lost 4 bases, the J end lost 5 bases, and 18 bases lay between the germline ends. This CDR3 is built from 16 residues. Germline lookup yields CDR1 SGHRS and CDR2 YFSETQ. The CDR3 DNA reads as TGCGCCAGCAGCGTAAGACAGGCGGACTCTACCGGGGAGCTGTTTTTT. It encodes CASSVRQADSTGELFF. Full variable domain (remainder filled in from reference TRBV5-1 and TRBJ2-2): KAGVTQTPRYLIKTRGQQVTLSCSPISGHRSVSWYQQTPGQGLQFLFEYFSETQRNKGNFPGRFSGRQFSNSRSEMNVSTLELGDSALYLCASSVRQADSTGELFFGEGSRLTVL.

About this clone: This sample includes further DNA sequences coding for the same CDR3. CDR3: CASSYSGTRTGELFF. The CDR3 nucleotides are TGTGCCAGCAGTTACTCTGGAACCCGCACCGGGGAGCTGTTTTTT. The chain uses TRBV6-5 and TRBJ2-2, with D unresolved. Germline V CDR1 and CDR2: MNHEY, SVGAGI. The CDR3 is 15 residues long. The V end was cut by 0 bases, the J end by 4 bases, with 9 bases between.

This CDR3 reads CASRGLRGTNEKLFF. The CDR3 DNA reads TGTGCCAGCAGGGGCCTCAGGGGGACTAATGAAAAACTGTTTTTT. The J gene is TRBJ1-4, the V gene TRBV2, with 7 bases that match TRBD1. This CDR3 has 15 residues. The V gene's germline CDR1 is SNHLY and CDR2 FYNNEI. V dropped 6 bases and J dropped 2; count of bases not matched to a gene: 6.

The rearrangement links TRBV9 to TRBJ2-2; D possibly corresponds to TRBD1 (5 bases). In germline, CDR1 is SGDLS, CDR2 YYNGEE. This CDR3 has 15 amino acids. V was clipped by 3 bases and J by 7 bases, with 16 bases between them. The CDR3: CASSESGSHGGELFF. CDR3 nucleotides: TGTGCCAGCAGCGAGTCAGGGTCTCATGGCGGGGAGCTGTTTTTT.

This clone was recorded a few times. V and J are TRBV5-1 and TRBJ2-1; a possible D gene is TRBD2 (5 bases). The V end lost 0 bases, the J end lost 0 bases, and 13 bases lay between the germline ends. This CDR3 has 17 amino acids. Germline-derived CDR1 and CDR2 are SGHRS and YFSETQ. For the CDR3, the DNA is TGCGCCAGCAGCTTGGGCTCGCGGAGGAGCTCCTACAATGAGCAGTTCTTC. Its protein is CASSLGSRRSSYNEQFF.

V usage is TRBV28 and J usage is TRBJ1-1, with a possible D match to TRBD1 (5 bases). The V end was cut by 6 bases, the J end by 4 bases, with 15 bases between. This CDR3 has 14 amino acids. CDR1 and CDR2 (germline): MDHEN, SYDVKM. The CDR3 here is CASRPGGGGTEAFF. The CDR3 DNA reads TGTGCCAGCAGACCCGGGGGGGGTGGCACTGAAGCTTTCTTT. Combining the CDR3 with reference TRBV28 and TRBJ1-1 gives the whole variable domain DVKVTQSSRYLVKRTGEKVFLECVQDMDHENMFWYRQDPGLGLRLIYFSYDVKMKEKGDIPEGYSVSREKKERFSLILESASTNQTSMYLCASRPGGGGTEAFFGQGTRLTVV.

The chain carries TRBV6-1 and TRBJ1-5; D is possibly TRBD1 (6 bases). This CDR3 has 15 residues. Germline lookup yields CDR1 MNHNS and CDR2 SASEGT. V was trimmed by 2 bases and J by 7 bases, leaving 15 bases between them. CDR3 protein: CASSELTGKGQPQHF. In nucleotides, the CDR3 is TGTGCCAGCAGTGAATTAACAGGGAAGGGACAGCCCCAGCATTTT.

V and J are TRBV18 and TRBJ1-1; D is unclear. Germline V gene sequence: CDR1 KGHSH, CDR2 LQKENI. Trimming took off 0 bases at V and 7 bases at J, with 12 bases between the two ends. The CDR3 has 14 amino acids. CDR3 amino acids: CASSPPSGRSEAFF. The CDR3 DNA reads TGTGCCAGCTCACCACCGAGCGGCCGCAGTGAAGCTTTCTTT. Complete variable domain (other parts from reference TRBV18 and TRBJ1-1): NAGVMQNPRHLVRRRGQEARLRCSPMKGHSHVYWYRQLPEEGLKFMVYLQKENIIDESGMPKERFSAEFPKEGPSILRIQQVVRGDSAAYFCASSPPSGRSEAFFGQGTRLTVV.

The chain uses TRBV30 and TRBJ2-6; TRBD1 agrees at 8 bases. This CDR3 comprises 16 residues. CDR1 is GTSNPN and CDR2 is SVGIG in the germline V gene (reference sequence). The V and J ends lost 2 bases and 4 bases, in that order; junction bases with no gene match: 7. The DNA of the CDR3 is TGTGCCTGGAGTCGGCAGGGGGCATGGGGGGCCAACGTCCTGACTTTC. It yields the protein CAWSRQGAWGANVLTF. Full variable domain (rest looked up from reference TRBV30 and TRBJ2-6): SQTIHQWPATLVQPVGSPLSLECTVEGTSNPNLYWYRQAAGRGLQLLFYSVGIGQISSEVPQNLSASRPQDRQFILSSKKLLLSDSGFYLCAWSRQGAWGANVLTFGAGSRLTVL.

This sequence joins TRBV11-2 and TRBJ2-2; D unresolved. Germline V lookup: CDR1 SGHAT, CDR2 FQNNGV. The V end lost 3 bases, the J end lost 10 bases, and 9 bases lay between the germline ends. CDR3 length equals 12 residues. The CDR3 here is CASSFSQLELFF. DNA of the CDR3: TGTGCCAGCAGCTTCAGCCAGCTGGAGCTGTTTTTT.

J is TRBJ2-3 and V is TRBV10-1, with no clear D. Trimming pared 3 bases from V and 4 bases from J, leaving 8 bases between. CDR1 WNHNN and CDR2 SYGVQD come from the germline V gene (reference sequence). CDR3 length equals 13 residues. The CDR3 bases are TGCGCCAGCAGTGAACGGCGTGCAGATACGCAGTATTTT. It specifies CASSERRADTQYF.

Comments on this clone: Other DNA sequences within the sample encode an identical CDR3. V usage is TRBV7-3 and J usage is TRBJ2-2; 8 positions match TRBD1. Looked up from germline, CDR1 is SGHTA and CDR2 is FQGTGA. J was trimmed by 8 bases and V by 5 bases; bases with no gene match: 10. The CDR3 covers 15 residues. The CDR3 sequence is CASSRGQGRTGELFF. DNA for the CDR3: TGTGCCAGCAGCCGCGGACAGGGAAGAACGGGGGAGCTGTTTTTT.

The gene calls are TRBV5-1 and TRBJ1-3; 7 bases are a match to TRBD1. The CDR3 has 14 amino acids. The germline V gene encodes CDR1 SGHRS and CDR2 YFSETQ. J was trimmed by 4 bases and V by 3 bases; bases with no gene match: 4. DNA of the CDR3: TGCGCCAGCAGCTCTGACAGGGAGGGAAACACCATATATTTT. This gives the protein CASSSDREGNTIYF.

The table lists this clone with a count of one. The chain couples TRBV27 to TRBJ2-7, with D uncertain. The CDR3 runs to 14 residues. Trimming left V 5 bases short and J 3 bases short, with 14 bases between. CDR1 MNHEY and CDR2 SMNVEV come from the germline V gene (reference sequence). CDR3 protein: CASSQRLNYYEQYF. The DNA for the CDR3 is TGTGCCAGCAGTCAAAGACTGAACTACTACGAGCAGTACTTC.